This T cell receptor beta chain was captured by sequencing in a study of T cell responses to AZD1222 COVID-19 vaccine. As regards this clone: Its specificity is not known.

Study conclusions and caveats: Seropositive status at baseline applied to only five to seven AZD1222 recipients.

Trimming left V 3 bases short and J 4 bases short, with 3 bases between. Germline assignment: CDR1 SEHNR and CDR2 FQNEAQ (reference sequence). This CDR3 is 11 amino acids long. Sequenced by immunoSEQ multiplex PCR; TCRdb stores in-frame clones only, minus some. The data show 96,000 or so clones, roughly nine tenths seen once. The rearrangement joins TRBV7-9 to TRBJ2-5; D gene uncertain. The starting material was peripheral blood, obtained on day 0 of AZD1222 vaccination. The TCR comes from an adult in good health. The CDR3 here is CASSLAETQYF. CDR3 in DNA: TGTGCCAGCAGCTTGGCAGAGACCCAGTACTTC.